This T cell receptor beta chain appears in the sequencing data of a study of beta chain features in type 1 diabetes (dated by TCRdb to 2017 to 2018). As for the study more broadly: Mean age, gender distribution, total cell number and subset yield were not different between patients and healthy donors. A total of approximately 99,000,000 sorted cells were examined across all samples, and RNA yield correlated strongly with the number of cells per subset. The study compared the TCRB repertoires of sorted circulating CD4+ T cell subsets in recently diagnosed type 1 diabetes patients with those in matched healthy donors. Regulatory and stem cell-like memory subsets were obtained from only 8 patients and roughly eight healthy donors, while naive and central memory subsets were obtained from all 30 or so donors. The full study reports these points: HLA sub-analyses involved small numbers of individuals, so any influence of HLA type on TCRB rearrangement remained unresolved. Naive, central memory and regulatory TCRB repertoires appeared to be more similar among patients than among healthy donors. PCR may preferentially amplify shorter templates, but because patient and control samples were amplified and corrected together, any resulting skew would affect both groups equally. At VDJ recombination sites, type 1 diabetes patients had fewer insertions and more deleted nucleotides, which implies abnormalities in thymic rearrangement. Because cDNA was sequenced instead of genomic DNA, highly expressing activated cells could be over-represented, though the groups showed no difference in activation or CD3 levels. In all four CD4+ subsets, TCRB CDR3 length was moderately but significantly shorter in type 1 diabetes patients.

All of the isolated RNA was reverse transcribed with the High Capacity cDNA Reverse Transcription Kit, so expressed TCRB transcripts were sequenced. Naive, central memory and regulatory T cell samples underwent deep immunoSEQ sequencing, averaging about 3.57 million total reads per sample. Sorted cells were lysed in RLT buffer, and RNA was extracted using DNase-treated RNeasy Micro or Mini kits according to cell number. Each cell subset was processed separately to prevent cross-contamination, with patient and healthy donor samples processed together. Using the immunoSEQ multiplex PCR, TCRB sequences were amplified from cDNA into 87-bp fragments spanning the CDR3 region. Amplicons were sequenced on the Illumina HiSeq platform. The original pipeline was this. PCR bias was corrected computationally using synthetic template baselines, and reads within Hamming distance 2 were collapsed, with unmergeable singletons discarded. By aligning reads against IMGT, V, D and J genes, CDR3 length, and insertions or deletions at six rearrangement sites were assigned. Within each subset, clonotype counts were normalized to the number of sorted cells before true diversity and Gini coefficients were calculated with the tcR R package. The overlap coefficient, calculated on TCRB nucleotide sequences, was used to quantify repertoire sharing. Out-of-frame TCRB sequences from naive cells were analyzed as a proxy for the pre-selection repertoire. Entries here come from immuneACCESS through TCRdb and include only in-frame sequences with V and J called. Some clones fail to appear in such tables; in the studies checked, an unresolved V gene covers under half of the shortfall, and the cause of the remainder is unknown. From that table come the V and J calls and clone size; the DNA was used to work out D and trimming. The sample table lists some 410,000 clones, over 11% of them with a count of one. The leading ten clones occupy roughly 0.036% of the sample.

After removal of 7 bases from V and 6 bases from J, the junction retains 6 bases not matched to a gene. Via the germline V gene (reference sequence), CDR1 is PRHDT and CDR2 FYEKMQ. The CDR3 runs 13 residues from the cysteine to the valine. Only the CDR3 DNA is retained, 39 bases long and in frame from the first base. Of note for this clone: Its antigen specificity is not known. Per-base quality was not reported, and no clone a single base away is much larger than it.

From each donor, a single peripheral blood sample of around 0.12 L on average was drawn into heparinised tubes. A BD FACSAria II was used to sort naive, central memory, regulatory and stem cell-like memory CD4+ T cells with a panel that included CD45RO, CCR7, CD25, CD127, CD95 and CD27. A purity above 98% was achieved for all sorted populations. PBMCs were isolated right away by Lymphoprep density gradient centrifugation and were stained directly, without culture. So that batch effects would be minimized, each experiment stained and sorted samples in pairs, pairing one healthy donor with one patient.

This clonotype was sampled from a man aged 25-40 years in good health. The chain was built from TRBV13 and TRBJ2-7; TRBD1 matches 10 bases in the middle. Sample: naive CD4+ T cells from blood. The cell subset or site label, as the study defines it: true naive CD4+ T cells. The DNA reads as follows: TGTGCCAGCACCCGGACAGGGGGAGGCGAGCAGTACGTC. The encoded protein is CASTRTGGGEQYV.